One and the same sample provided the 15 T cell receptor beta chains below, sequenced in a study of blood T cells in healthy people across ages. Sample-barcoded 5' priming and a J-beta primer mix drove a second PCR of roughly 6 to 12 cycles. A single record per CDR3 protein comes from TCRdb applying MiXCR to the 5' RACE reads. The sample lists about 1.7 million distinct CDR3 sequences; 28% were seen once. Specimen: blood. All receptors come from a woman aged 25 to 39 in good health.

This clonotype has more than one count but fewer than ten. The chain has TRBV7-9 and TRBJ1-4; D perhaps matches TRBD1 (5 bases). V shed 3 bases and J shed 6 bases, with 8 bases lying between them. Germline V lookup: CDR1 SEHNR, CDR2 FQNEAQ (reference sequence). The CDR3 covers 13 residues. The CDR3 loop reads CASSFAGDEKLFF. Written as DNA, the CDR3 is TGTGCCAGCAGCTTCGCGGGGGATGAAAAACTGTTTTTT. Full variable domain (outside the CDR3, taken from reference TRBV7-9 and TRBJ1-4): DTGVSQNPRHKITKRGQNVTFRCDPISEHNRLYWYRQTLGQGPEFLTYFQNEAQLEKSRLLSDRFSAERPKGSFSTLEIQRTEQGDSAMYLCASSFAGDEKLFFGSGTQLSVL.

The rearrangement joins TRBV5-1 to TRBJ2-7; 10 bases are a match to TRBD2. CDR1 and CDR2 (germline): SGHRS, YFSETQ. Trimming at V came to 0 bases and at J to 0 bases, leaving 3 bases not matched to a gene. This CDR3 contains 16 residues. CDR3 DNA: TGCGCCAGCAGCTTGGTGTCTAGCGGGGGCTCCTACGAGCAGTACTTC. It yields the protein CASSLVSSGGSYEQYF.

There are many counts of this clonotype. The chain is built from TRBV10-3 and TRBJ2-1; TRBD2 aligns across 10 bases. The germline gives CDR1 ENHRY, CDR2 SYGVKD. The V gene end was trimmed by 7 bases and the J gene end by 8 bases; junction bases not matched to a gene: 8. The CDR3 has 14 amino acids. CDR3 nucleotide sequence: TGTGCCATCAACCCCGGGACTAGCGTGGATGAGCAGTTCTTC. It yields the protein CAINPGTSVDEQFF.

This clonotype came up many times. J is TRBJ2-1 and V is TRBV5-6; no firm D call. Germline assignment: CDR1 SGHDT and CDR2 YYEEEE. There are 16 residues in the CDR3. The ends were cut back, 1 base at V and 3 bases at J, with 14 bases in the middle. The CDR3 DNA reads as TGTGCCAGCAGCTTGTTTACCACGCGTAGCTACAATGAGCAGTTCTTC. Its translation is CASSLFTTRSYNEQFF. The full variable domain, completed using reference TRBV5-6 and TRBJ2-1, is DAGVTQSPTHLIKTRGQQVTLRCSPKSGHDTVSWYQQALGQGPQFIFQYYEEEERQRGNFPDRFSGHQFPNYSSELNVNALLLGDSALYLCASSLFTTRSYNEQFFGPGTRLTVL.

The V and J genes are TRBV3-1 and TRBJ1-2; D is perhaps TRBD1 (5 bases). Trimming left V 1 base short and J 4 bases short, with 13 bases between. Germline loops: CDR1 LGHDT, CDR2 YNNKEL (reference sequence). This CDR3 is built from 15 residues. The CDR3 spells CASSQVHGGSYGYTF. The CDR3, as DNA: TGTGCCAGCAGCCAAGTTCATGGGGGGAGCTATGGCTACACCTTC.

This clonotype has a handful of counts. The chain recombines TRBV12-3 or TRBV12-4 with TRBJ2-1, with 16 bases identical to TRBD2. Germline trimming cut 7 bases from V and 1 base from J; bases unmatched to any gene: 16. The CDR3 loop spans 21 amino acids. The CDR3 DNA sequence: TGTGCCAGCAACTCCCGGAAAGCCGGGACTAGCGGGAGGGGATCCTACAATGAGCAGTTCTTC. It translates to CASNSRKAGTSGRGSYNEQFF.

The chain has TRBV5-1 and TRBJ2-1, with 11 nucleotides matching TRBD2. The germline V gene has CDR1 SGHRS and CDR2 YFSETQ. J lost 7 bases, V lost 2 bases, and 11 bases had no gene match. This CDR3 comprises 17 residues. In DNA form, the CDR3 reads TGCGCCAGCAGCTTCCCGACTAGCGGGATGAATGGGAATGAGCAGTTCTTC. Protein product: CASSFPTSGMNGNEQFF.

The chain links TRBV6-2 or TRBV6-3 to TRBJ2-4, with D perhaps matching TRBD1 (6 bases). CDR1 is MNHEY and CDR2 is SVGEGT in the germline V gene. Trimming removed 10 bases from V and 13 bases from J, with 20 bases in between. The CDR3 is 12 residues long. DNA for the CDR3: TGTGCCACCACCCCGGGCCCAGGGGAGCAGTACTTC. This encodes CATTPGPGEQYF.

In DNA, the CDR3 is TGCAGTGCTAGGGATTTTGTGAGCGGGAGGGCCTGGGAGACCCAGTACTTC. Encoded protein: CSARDFVSGRAWETQYF. The chain links TRBV20-1 to TRBJ2-5; the match to TRBD2 covers 10 bases. CDR1 is DFQATT and CDR2 is SNEGSKA in the germline V gene (reference sequence). V gave up 3 bases and J gave up 5 bases; unmatched junction bases: 15. This CDR3 has 17 amino acids.

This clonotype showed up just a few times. For the CDR3, the DNA is TGTGCCAGCAGCCCCCGTGGGGCTTCGGGCGAGCAGTACTTC. This gives the protein CASSPRGASGEQYF. The genes are TRBV7-6 and TRBJ2-7; TRBD1 is a possible D gene (5 bases). Germline assignment: CDR1 SGHVS and CDR2 FNYEAQ. The CDR3 is 14 residues long. V lost 5 bases and J lost 6, with 17 bases in between.

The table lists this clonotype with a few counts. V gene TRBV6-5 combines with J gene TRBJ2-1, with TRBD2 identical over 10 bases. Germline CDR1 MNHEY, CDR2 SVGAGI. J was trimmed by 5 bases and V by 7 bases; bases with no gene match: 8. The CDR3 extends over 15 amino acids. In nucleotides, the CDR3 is TGTGCCAGCACTCTAACTAGCGGGGCCCACAATGAGCAGTTCTTC. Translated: CASTLTSGAHNEQFF.

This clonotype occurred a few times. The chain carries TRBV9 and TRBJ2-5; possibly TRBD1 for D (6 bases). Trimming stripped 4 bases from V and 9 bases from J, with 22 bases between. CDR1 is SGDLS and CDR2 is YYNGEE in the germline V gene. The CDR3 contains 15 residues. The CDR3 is CASSQAPGPGVSQYF. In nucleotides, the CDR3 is TGTGCCAGCAGCCAAGCCCCAGGGCCAGGGGTGTCCCAGTACTTC.

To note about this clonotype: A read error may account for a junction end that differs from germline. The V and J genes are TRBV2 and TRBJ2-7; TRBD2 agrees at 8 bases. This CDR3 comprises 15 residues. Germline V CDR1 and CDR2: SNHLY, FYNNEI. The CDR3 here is CVSNTRTSSSYEQYF. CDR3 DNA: TGTGTCAGCAATACCCGGACTAGCAGCTCCTACGAGCAGTACTTC.

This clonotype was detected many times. The CDR3, as DNA: TGTGCCAGCAGTGGGGGATCTATTTCCGAGCAGTACTTC. It yields the protein CASSGGSISEQYF. The V gene is TRBV2, the J gene TRBJ2-7; D ambiguous. CDR1 is SNHLY and CDR2 is FYNNEI in the germline V gene. The CDR3 has 13 amino acids. The V end lost 4 bases, the J end lost 6 bases, and 13 bases lay between the germline ends.

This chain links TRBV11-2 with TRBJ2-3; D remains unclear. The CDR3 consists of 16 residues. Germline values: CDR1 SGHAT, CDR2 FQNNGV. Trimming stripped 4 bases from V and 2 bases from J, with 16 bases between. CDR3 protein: CASSSSGSHPTDTQYF. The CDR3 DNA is TGTGCCAGCAGCTCAAGTGGTTCGCATCCCACAGATACGCAGTATTTT. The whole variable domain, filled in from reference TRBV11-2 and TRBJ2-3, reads EAGVAQSPRYKIIEKRQSVAFWCNPISGHATLYWYQQILGQGPKLLIQFQNNGVVDDSQLPKDRFSAERLKGVDSTLKIQPAKLEDSAVYLCASSSSGSHPTDTQYFGPGTRLTVL.